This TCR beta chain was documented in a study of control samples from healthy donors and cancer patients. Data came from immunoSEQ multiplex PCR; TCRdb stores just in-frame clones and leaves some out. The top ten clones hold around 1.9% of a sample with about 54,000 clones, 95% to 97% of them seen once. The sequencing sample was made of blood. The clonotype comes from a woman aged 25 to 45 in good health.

DNA of the CDR3: TGTGCCACCAGTCCCCTAGCCTACAATGAGCAGTTCTTC. This gives the protein CATSPLAYNEQFF. This chain uses TRBV24-1 with TRBJ2-1; D is ambiguous. CDR1 is KGHDR, CDR2 SFDVKD, per germline. The CDR3 has 13 amino acids. The V end lost 6 bases, the J end lost 2 bases, and 7 bases lay between the germline ends.